What follows are 26 T cell receptor beta chains derived from one specimen sequenced in a study of blood T cell repertoires in COVID-19. The assay was immunoSEQ multiplex PCR, and TCRdb's table has in-frame clones only and misses some. The repertoire consists of about 130,000 clones, with over 80% occurring once and the leading ten covering roughly 18%. Sequenced sample: PBMCs or T cells enriched from blood (not recorded which). The origin of the receptors is a man aged 25-45 years who had recovered from COVID-19.

The sample holds a few counts of this clone. The chain has TRBV7-9 and TRBJ2-7, with 7 positions matching TRBD2. The CDR3 runs 14 residues. The germline V gene has CDR1 SEHNR and CDR2 FQNEAQ (reference sequence). Unmatched junction bases numbered 11, after V lost 6 bases and J lost 6 bases. The CDR3 region is CASSRGGGIFEQYV. DNA of the CDR3: TGTGCCAGCAGTCGGGGCGGGGGTATCTTCGAGCAGTACGTC.

This chain joins TRBV19 and TRBJ1-5, with a possible D match to TRBD1 (5 bases). With 2 bases removed from V and 6 bases from J, the gap between germline ends came to 8 bases. Germline loops: CDR1 LNHDA, CDR2 SQIVND (reference sequence). The CDR3 has 13 amino acids. CDR3: CASSILGGQPQHF. CDR3 in DNA: TGTGCCAGTAGTATATTGGGGGGTCAGCCCCAGCATTTT. Combining the CDR3 with reference TRBV19 and TRBJ1-5 gives the whole variable domain DGGITQSPKYLFRKEGQNVTLSCEQNLNHDAMYWYRQDPGQGLRLIYYSQIVNDFQKGDIAEGYSVSREKKESFPLTVTSAQKNPTAFYLCASSILGGQPQHFGDGTRLSIL.

The chain employs TRBV9 and TRBJ2-1, with a possible D match to TRBD2 (6 bases). The length of the CDR3 is 14 residues. The ends were cut back, 0 bases at V and 3 bases at J, with 7 bases in the middle. CDR1 is SGDLS and CDR2 is YYNGEE in the germline V gene. CDR3 in DNA: TGTGCCAGCAGCGTAGGCGGGATCTACAATGAGCAGTTCTTC. Its translation is CASSVGGIYNEQFF.

The chain links TRBV19 to TRBJ1-1; 7 bases are shared with TRBD1. The CDR3 is 16 amino acids. After removal of 8 bases from V and 0 bases from J, the junction contained 12 bases not matched to a gene. From germline, CDR1 is LNHDA and CDR2 SQIVND (reference sequence). The CDR3 nucleotides are TGTGCCAGTGAGAACCGACAGGGTCGGATGAACACTGAAGCTTTCTTT. It is translated as CASENRQGRMNTEAFF.

This clone has only a few counts. The rearrangement links TRBV7-9 to TRBJ2-5; 9 positions match TRBD2. This CDR3 region has 14 residues. The germline CDR1 and CDR2 sequences are SEHNR and FQNEAQ (reference sequence). Trimming removed 6 bases from V and 3 bases from J; junction bases left unmatched: 5. The CDR3 reads CASSILAGKETQYF. The CDR3, as DNA: TGTGCCAGCAGTATTCTAGCGGGGAAAGAGACCCAGTACTTC.

The chain has TRBV13 and TRBJ2-1; 8 bases agree with TRBD1. In germline, CDR1 is PRHDT, CDR2 FYEKMQ (reference sequence). V trimming: 10 bases; J trimming: 7 bases; junction bases outside the gene matches: 18. CDR3 length: 16 residues. CDR3 amino acids: CATRERPTQGANEQFF. The CDR3 region has the DNA TGTGCCACCAGGGAAAGGCCTACCCAGGGGGCAAATGAGCAGTTCTTC.

V usage is TRBV3-1 (or the pseudogene TRBV3-2) and J usage is TRBJ2-7; 7 bases are a match to TRBD1. This CDR3 has 15 residues. Unmatched junction bases numbered 7, after V lost 3 bases and J lost 2 bases. CDR1 LGHDT and CDR2 YNNKEL come from the germline V gene (reference sequence). The CDR3 reads CASSHSQTGPYEQYV. In nucleotides, the CDR3 is TGTGCCAGCAGCCACTCCCAGACAGGGCCCTACGAGCAGTACGTC.

This chain's CDR3 is CASSSGGPQETQYF. The DNA for the CDR3 is TGTGCCAGCAGCTCGGGGGGACCCCAGGAGACCCAGTACTTC. The rearrangement joins TRBV5-4 to TRBJ2-5; 7 bases match TRBD2. The CDR3 is 14 residues long. CDR1 and CDR2 (germline): SGHNT, YYREEE (reference sequence). Unmatched junction bases numbered 7, after V lost 3 bases and J lost 5 bases.

This chain links TRBV12-3 or TRBV12-4 with TRBJ1-1; D remains ambiguous. This CDR3 comprises 12 residues. Deletions cut 3 bases from V and 6 bases from J, with 8 bases between. The CDR3 region has the DNA TGTGCCAGCAGTTTTCGGGTGGCTGAAGCTTTCTTT. It encodes CASSFRVAEAFF.

This clone was picked up a small number of times. The chain is built from TRBV29-1 and TRBJ2-5; D call uncertain. This CDR3 is 13 amino acids long. V lost 1 base and J lost 7, with 13 bases in between. Germline CDR1 SQVTM, CDR2 ANQGSEA. DNA of the CDR3: TGCAGCGTTGAAGGGCAGGTCGCAGGGACCCAGTACTTC. This gives the protein CSVEGQVAGTQYF.

The chain recombines TRBV29-1 with TRBJ1-1, with unresolved D. Germline CDR1 is SQVTM and CDR2 is ANQGSEA. This CDR3 contains 13 residues. V gave up 2 bases and J gave up 4 bases, with 11 bases separating them. The CDR3 bases are TGCAGCGTTGAACGGGGATCGAGCACTGAAGCTTTCTTT. The encoded protein is CSVERGSSTEAFF.

V gene TRBV27 combines with J gene TRBJ1-4, with 9 positions matching TRBD1. The CDR3 has 15 amino acids. After removal of 5 bases from V and 3 bases from J, the junction contained 4 bases not matched to a gene. CDR1 and CDR2 from the germline V gene are MNHEY and SMNVEV (reference sequence). The CDR3 DNA reads TGTGCCAGCAGTCAACAGGGGGCCTCTAATGAAAAACTGTTTTTT. Protein sequence: CASSQQGASNEKLFF.

The chain carries TRBV20-1 and TRBJ2-3; TRBD2 might be the D (6 bases). The CDR3 is 16 amino acids. Trimming removed 3 bases at V and 0 bases at J, with 16 bases between. CDR1 DFQATT and CDR2 SNEGSKA come from the germline V gene (reference sequence). As DNA, the CDR3 is TGCAGTGCTAGTCCGCGGCTAGCGATTAGCACAGATACGCAGTATTTT. Its protein product is CSASPRLAISTDTQYF.

The gene calls are TRBV7-9 and TRBJ1-3; D call uncertain. Trimming cost V 4 bases and J 0 bases, with 19 bases left between them. Germline V gene sequence: CDR1 SEHNR, CDR2 FQNEAQ (reference sequence). The CDR3 consists of 18 residues. The CDR3 coding sequence is TGTGCCAGCAGCTCGTCGGATAGGGCCGGAGGCTCTGGAAACACCATATATTTT. Translating gives CASSSSDRAGGSGNTIYF.

V usage is TRBV7-9 and J usage is TRBJ1-2, with D tentatively TRBD1 (5 bases). Trimming cost V 1 base and J 8 bases, with 20 bases left between them. The CDR3 sequence is 16 residues long. Germline CDR1 reads SEHNR; CDR2 reads FQNEAQ (reference sequence). CDR3 coding DNA: TGTGCCAGCAGCTTAGAGGGGCAGACATTCTCGGGCGGCTACACCTTC. Residues: CASSLEGQTFSGGYTF.

This chain links TRBV2 with TRBJ1-1; the match to TRBD1 covers 9 bases. The CDR3 totals 13 residues. V was pared by 5 bases and J by 3 bases, with 1 base of the junction left unmatched. The germline V gene has CDR1 SNHLY and CDR2 FYNNEI. CDR3 nucleotides: TGTGCCAGCAGTAGGACAGGGGACACTGAAGCTTTCTTT. Translating gives CASSRTGDTEAFF.

The chain has TRBV7-6 and TRBJ2-5; D not certain. Germline CDR1 is SGHVS and CDR2 is FNYEAQ. The V gene lost 2 bases and the J gene lost 5 bases, with 9 bases spanning the gap. There are 13 residues in the CDR3. CDR3 in DNA: TGTGCCAGCAGCTTATTCGGAGACGAGACCCAGTACTTC. Amino acids: CASSLFGDETQYF.

The chain combines TRBV10-3 with TRBJ1-4; TRBD1 is a possible D gene (5 bases). This CDR3 is 14 amino acids long. Germline-derived CDR1 and CDR2 are ENHRY and SYGVKD. Trimming took 10 bases from V and 0 from J, leaving 12 bases between them. CDR3 in DNA: TGTGCCACCTCTCGACAGCCAACTAATGAAAAACTGTTTTTT. Its protein is CATSRQPTNEKLFF.

The V and J genes are TRBV25-1 and TRBJ2-7, with D maybe TRBD1 (6 bases). Trimming removed 7 bases from V and 2 bases from J, with 18 bases in between. This CDR3 is 15 amino acids long. Germline V gene sequence: CDR1 MGHDK, CDR2 SYGVNS. This CDR3 is CASTTSYRAPYEQYV. The CDR3 DNA reads as TGTGCCAGCACCACCTCCTACAGGGCCCCCTACGAGCAGTACGTC.

The chain has TRBV24-1 and TRBJ1-4; 12 nucleotides line up with TRBD1. The CDR3 spans 18 residues. Germline-derived CDR1 and CDR2 are KGHDR and SFDVKD. V gave up 0 bases and J gave up 7 bases; unmatched junction bases: 8. In DNA form, the CDR3 reads TGTGCCACCAGTGATTTGCGGGACAGGGGGCGTGGAAGTGAAAAACTGTTTTTT. As protein: CATSDLRDRGRGSEKLFF.

This clone has more than one count but fewer than ten. The chain employs TRBV30 and TRBJ1-6, with TRBD1 matching 9 bases. Germline V gene sequence: CDR1 GTSNPN, CDR2 SVGIG (reference sequence). This CDR3 has 14 residues. The V segment lost 4 bases and the J segment 11 bases; nucleotides outside the gene matches: 9. Written as DNA, the CDR3 is TGTGCCTGGACTTTACAGGGGGCAGTGGCACCCCTCCACTTT. Protein: CAWTLQGAVAPLHF.

The CDR3 DNA follows: TGTGCCAGCTCAGCACAACAGGGTTGGTCCGGGGAGCTGTTTTTT. It yields the protein CASSAQQGWSGELFF. V usage is TRBV18 and J usage is TRBJ2-2, with a possible D match to TRBD1 (6 bases). This CDR3 contains 15 residues. CDR1 KGHSH and CDR2 LQKENI come from the germline V gene. V lost 5 bases, J lost 6 bases, and 16 bases lay in between.

This clone was seen a single time. The chain has TRBV5-4 and TRBJ1-1, with TRBD1 matching over 7 bases. The CDR3 has 14 amino acids. Germline V gene data show CDR1 as SGHNT and CDR2 as YYREEE (reference sequence). The trim removed 4 bases at V and 1 base at J, leaving 4 bases unmatched. The CDR3 sequence: CASSGTAKNTEAFF. The CDR3 DNA sequence: TGTGCCAGCAGCGGGACAGCAAAGAACACTGAAGCTTTCTTT.

The V gene is TRBV5-1, the J gene TRBJ2-1, with D tentatively TRBD2 (5 bases). V was trimmed by 0 bases and J by 5 bases, leaving 12 bases between them. The germline CDR1 and CDR2 sequences are SGHRS and YFSETQ. There are 15 residues in the CDR3. CDR3 protein: CASSLGETNNNEQFF. CDR3 nucleotide sequence: TGCGCCAGCAGCTTGGGGGAGACTAATAACAATGAGCAGTTCTTC.

The genes are TRBV4-1 and TRBJ2-7, with TRBD2 matching 10 bases. The V segment lost 0 bases and the J segment 4 bases; nucleotides outside the gene matches: 6. Germline V lookup: CDR1 MGHRA, CDR2 YSYEKL. The CDR3 extends over 16 amino acids. The CDR3 DNA follows: TGCGCCAGCAGCCAAGAACTAGCGGGGAATCGTTACGAGCAGTACTTC. It translates to CASSQELAGNRYEQYF.

The V and J genes are TRBV27 and TRBJ1-1; D not resolved. The germline gives CDR1 MNHEY, CDR2 SMNVEV (reference sequence). V was shortened by 8 bases and J by 6 bases, with 16 bases between the two germline ends. The CDR3 runs to 13 residues. The CDR3 sequence is CASGFTSLAEAFF. In DNA, the CDR3 is TGTGCCAGCGGCTTTACCTCATTGGCTGAAGCTTTCTTT.